The sequence of this T cell receptor beta chain was determined in a study of Graves' ophthalmopathy and Graves' hyperthyroidism (dated by TCRdb to 2016 to 2019). Background for the entire study: Peripheral blood samples were taken at the time of initial diagnosis, before any treatment was given. In total, approximately 140 blood samples were TCR-sequenced: 40 to 45 ophthalmopathy, some 72 hyperthyroidism and about 17 hyperthyroidism-to-ophthalmopathy patients. For independent validation, a separate cohort was made up of 18 to 20 hyperthyroidism patients plus 17 patients who later progressed from hyperthyroidism to ophthalmopathy. To explore V-J signatures that separate ophthalmopathy from hyperthyroidism, a discovery set of 100 patients was enrolled, consisting of approximately 44 with ophthalmopathy and some 56 with stable hyperthyroidism. To tell Graves' ophthalmopathy apart from Graves' hyperthyroidism, and to predict which patients would progress to ophthalmopathy, the study relied on TCR beta repertoire signatures. T-cell repertoires of thyroid tissue and blood were compared in six or seven hyperthyroidism patients. The roughly 90 discovery patients were divided at random into training and test sets in a 7:3 ratio. After sampling, hyperthyroidism patients received methimazole starting at 30 mg daily, and ophthalmopathy patients received high-dose intravenous methylprednisolone.

Results and caveats for the whole study, not just this receptor: No statistical method was used to predetermine the sample size, and group allocation was not hidden from the investigators. The 13-signature model separated ophthalmopathy from stable hyperthyroidism with around 90% sensitivity and 81.08% specificity in cross-validation, and 80%/75% in the test set. Most expanded thyroid clonotypes with a frequency above 0.001 also appeared in blood, which suggests that blood repertoires may reflect the immune response in the thyroid. In validation, the model predicted ophthalmopathy progression with about 71% sensitivity and roughly 78% specificity; fewer than 15 predicted patients were CT-confirmed with GO in a median of roughly 6.8 months.

For repertoire sequencing, TCR beta CDR3 regions were amplified from RNA transcripts. The first round was an RT-PCR using HTBI primers with the Qiagen OneStep RT-PCR kit, and this first round was followed by a second-round multiplex PCR, then size selection and purification. Libraries were sequenced on an Illumina HiSeq2000 using paired-end 100 bp reads. As for the original processing: SOAPnuke was used to process the reads, throwing out any read that had adapters, had uncalled bases, had a mean Phred below 15, or lacked an exact constant-primer or identifier match. High-quality paired reads were merged with COPE v1.2.5. Unique nucleotide sequences were defined as clonotypes and aligned to IMGT TRB V, D and J references using MiTCR v1.1. Only V-J combinations with frequency above 0.0001 were analysed, covering approximately 99% of repertoires. For each V-J combination, a TCR clonal expansion and chaos score was defined as the ratio of F50 clonal expansion to chaos observed in the TCRdist matrix. Welch's t-statistics and random forest were used to narrow the features down to around 12 V-J combinations, which were then fed into a naive Bayes classifier. The similarity between thyroid and blood repertoires was quantified using the Morisita-Horn index. TCRdb took the public reads, trimmed them with fastp at Q25, ran MiXCR for clone calling and kept in-frame beta chains. Every CDR3 protein is listed once, alongside the most common genes and DNA of its rows. The V and J calls were determined by TCRdb, not by the authors. The sample data list 620,000 or so distinct CDR3 sequences, and 22% of these were observed just once. The ten most abundant clones make up more than 5.5% of the sample.

Inclusive of the bounding cysteine and phenylalanine, the CDR3 is 17 residues long. The entry retains the CDR3 DNA only, 51 bases that are in frame from base 1. Sequences GTSNPN (CDR1) and SVGIG (CDR2) are obtained from the germline V gene (reference sequence). The germline ends are 16 bases apart after V is trimmed by 0 bases and J by 1 base. Ten or more counts support this clonotype. There is no known antigen for this receptor. No base-level quality is on record; no much larger clone is a single base apart. Stable hyperthyroidism was defined as no progression to ophthalmopathy within 18 months of follow-up. Hyperthyroidism patients were newly diagnosed, were aged 18 to 65 years, and had a disease duration under 2 months. Patients with other autoimmune diseases, uncontrolled infections, pregnancy or lactation were excluded from the study. Diagnosis relied on clinical symptoms, serum thyroxine, TRAb, thyroid ultrasound and orbital computed tomography. Ficoll-Paque density gradient centrifugation was used to isolate PBMCs from about 10 ml of fresh peripheral blood. Total RNA was extracted using Trizol reagent, and RNA quality was checked on an Agilent 2100 Bioanalyzer.

The source material was peripheral blood. The source is a woman aged 18-29 years with stable Graves' hyperthyroidism. Some clones in this sample may be carry-over from other donors' samples. Donor details come from another sample of the same person, matched by shared clones. The sequence is built from TRBV30 and TRBJ1-3; the best D guess is TRBD1, with 5 bases matching. CDR3 reads: CAWSVKGVQGSGNTIYF. The DNA is TGTGCCTGGAGTGTAAAGGGTGTCCAGGGATCTGGAAACACCATATATTTT.